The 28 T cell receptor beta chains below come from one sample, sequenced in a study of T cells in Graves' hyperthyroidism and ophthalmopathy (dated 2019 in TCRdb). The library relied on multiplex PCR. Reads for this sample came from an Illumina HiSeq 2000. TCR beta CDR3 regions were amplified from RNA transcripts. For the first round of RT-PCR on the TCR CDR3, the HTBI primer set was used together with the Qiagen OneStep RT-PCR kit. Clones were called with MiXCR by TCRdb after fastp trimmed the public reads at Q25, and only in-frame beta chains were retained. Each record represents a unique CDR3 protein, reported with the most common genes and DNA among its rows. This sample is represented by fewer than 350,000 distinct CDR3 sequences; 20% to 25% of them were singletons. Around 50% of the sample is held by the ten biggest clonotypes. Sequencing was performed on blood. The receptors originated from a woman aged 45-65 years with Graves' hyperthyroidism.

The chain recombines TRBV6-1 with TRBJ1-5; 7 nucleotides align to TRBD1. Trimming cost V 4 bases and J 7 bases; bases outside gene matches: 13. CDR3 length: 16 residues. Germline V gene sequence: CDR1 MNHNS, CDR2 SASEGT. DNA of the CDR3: TGTGCCAGCAGTGCATGGTTCGGAGGGGGCGGCCAGCCCCAGCATTTT. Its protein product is CASSAWFGGGGQPQHF.

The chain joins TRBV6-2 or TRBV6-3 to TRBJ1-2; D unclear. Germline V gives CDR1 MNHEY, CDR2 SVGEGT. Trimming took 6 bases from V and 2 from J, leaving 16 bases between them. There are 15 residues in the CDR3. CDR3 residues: CASSPEPDANYGYTF. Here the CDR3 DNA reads TGTGCCAGCAGCCCTGAGCCGGATGCAAACTATGGCTACACCTTC.

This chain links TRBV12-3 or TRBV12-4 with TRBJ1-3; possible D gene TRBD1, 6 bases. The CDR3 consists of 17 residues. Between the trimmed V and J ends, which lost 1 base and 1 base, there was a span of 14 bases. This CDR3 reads CASSLGTGTLSGNTIYF. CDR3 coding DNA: TGTGCCAGCAGTTTAGGAACCGGGACACTATCTGGAAACACCATATATTTT.

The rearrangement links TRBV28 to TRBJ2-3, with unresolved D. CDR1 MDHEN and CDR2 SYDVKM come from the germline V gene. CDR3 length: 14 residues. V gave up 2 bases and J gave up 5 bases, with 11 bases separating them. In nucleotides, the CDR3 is TGTGCCAGCAGTTTAGCCGGGTATCGAGATACGCAGTATTTT. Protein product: CASSLAGYRDTQYF.

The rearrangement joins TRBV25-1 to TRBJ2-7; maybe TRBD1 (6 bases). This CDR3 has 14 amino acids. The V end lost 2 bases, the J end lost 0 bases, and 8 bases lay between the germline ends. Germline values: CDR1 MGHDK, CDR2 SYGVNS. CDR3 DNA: TGTGCCAGCAGTGAAGGGACACCCTCCTACGAGCAGTACTTC. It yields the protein CASSEGTPSYEQYF.

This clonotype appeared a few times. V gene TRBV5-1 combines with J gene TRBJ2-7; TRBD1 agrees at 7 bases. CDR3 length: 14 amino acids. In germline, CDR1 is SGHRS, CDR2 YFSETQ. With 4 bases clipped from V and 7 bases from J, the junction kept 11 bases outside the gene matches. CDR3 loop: CASSQPTGAREQYF. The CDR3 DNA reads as TGCGCCAGCAGCCAACCTACAGGGGCTAGGGAGCAGTACTTC.

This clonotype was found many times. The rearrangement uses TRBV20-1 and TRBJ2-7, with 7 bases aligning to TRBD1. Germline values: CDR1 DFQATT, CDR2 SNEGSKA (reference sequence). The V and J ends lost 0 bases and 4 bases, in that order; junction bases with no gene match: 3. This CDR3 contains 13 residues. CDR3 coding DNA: TGCAGTGCTAGAGATATACAGGGGTACGAGCAGTACTTC. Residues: CSARDIQGYEQYF.

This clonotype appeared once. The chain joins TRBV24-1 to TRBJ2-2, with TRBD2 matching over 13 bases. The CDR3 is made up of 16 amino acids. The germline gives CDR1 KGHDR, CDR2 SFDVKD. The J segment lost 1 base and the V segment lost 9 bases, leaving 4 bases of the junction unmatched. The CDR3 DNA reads TGTGCCACCGCTGGACTAGCGGGAGTGAACACCGGGGAGCTGTTTTTT. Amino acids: CATAGLAGVNTGELFF.

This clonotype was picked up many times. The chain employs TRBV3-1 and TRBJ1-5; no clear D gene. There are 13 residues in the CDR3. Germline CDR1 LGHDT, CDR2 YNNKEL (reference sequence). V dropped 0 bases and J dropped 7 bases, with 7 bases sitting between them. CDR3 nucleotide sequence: TGTGCCAGCAGCCAAGAGGGGAAGCAGCCCCAGCATTTT. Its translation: CASSQEGKQPQHF.

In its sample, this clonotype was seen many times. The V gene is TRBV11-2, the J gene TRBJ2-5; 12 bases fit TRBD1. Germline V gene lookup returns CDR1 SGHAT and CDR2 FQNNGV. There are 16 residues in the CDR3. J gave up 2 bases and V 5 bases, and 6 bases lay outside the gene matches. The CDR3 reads CASSRRDRGRQETQYF. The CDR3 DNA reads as TGTGCCAGCAGCCGCCGGGACAGGGGGCGACAAGAGACCCAGTACTTC.

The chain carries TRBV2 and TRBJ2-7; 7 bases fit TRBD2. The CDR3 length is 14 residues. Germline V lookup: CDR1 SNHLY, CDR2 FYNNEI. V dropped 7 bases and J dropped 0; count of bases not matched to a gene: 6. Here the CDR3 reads CASKRDYNSYEQYF. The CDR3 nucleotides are TGTGCCAGCAAGAGGGACTACAACTCCTACGAGCAGTACTTC.

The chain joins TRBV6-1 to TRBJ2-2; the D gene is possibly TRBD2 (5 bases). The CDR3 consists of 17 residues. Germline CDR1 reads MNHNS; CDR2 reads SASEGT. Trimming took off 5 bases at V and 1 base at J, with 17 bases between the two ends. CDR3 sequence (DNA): TGTGCCAGCAGTTTCCGGAGTGGCGGGCTGAACACCGGGGAGCTGTTTTTT. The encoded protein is CASSFRSGGLNTGELFF.

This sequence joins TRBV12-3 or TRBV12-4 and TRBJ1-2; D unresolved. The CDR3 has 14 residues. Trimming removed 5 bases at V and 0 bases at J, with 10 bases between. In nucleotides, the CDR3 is TGTGCCAGCAGTAAGAACAGAGCTAACTATGGCTACACCTTC. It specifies CASSKNRANYGYTF.

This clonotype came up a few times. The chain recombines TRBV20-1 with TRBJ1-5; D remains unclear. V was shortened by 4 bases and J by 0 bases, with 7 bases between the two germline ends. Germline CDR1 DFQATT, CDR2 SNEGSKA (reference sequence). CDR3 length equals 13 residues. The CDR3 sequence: CSAIVSSNQPQHF. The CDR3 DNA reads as TGCAGTGCTATCGTATCTAGCAATCAGCCCCAGCATTTT.

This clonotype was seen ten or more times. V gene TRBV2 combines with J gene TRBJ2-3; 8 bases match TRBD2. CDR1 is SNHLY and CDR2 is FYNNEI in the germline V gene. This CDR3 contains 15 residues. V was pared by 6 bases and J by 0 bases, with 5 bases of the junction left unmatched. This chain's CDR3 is CASRTAGASTDTQYF. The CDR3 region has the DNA TGTGCCAGCAGGACAGCGGGGGCGAGCACAGATACGCAGTATTTT.

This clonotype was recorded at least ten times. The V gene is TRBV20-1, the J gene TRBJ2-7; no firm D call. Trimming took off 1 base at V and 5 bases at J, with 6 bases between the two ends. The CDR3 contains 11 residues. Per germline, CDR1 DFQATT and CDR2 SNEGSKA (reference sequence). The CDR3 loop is CSARVGNEQYF. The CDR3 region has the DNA TGCAGTGCTAGAGTGGGGAACGAGCAGTACTTC.

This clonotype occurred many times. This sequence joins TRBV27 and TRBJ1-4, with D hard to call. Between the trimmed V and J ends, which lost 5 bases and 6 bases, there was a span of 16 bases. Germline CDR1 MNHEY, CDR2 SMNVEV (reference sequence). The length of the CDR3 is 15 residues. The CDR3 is CASSPSGMRDEKLFF. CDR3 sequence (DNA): TGTGCCAGCAGTCCCTCCGGGATGAGGGATGAAAAACTGTTTTTT.

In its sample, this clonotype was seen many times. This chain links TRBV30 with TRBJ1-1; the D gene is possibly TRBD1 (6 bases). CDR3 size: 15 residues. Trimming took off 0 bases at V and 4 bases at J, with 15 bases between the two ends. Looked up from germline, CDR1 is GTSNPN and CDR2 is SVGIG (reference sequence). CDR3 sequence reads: CAWSVWGASLTEAFF. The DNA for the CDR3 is TGTGCCTGGAGTGTCTGGGGGGCGTCGCTCACTGAAGCTTTCTTT.

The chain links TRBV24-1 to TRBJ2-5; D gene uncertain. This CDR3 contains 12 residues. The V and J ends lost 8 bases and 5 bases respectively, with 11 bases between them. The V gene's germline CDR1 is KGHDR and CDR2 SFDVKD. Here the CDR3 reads CATNSGGETQYF. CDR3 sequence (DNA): TGTGCCACCAACTCAGGTGGGGAGACCCAGTACTTC.

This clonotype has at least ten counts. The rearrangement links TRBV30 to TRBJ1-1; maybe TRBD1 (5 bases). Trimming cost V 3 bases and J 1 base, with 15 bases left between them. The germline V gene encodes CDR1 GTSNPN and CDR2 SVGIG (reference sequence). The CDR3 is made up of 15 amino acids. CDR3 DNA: TGTGCCTGGAGGTGGGGGGTCTGGCAGAACACTGAAGCTTTCTTT. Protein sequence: CAWRWGVWQNTEAFF.

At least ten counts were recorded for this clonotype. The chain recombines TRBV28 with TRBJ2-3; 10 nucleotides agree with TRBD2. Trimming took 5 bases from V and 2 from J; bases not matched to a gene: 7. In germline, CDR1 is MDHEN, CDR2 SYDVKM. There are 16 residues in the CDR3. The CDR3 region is CASSPLAGVLTDTQYF. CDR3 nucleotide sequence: TGTGCCAGCAGTCCCCTAGCGGGAGTTCTCACAGATACGCAGTATTTT.

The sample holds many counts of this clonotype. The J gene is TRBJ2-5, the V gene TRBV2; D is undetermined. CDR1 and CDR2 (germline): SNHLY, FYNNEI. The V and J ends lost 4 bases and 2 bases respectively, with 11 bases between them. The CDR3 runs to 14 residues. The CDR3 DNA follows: TGTGCCAGCAGTGGGATGATCAGGCAAGAGACCCAGTACTTC. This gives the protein CASSGMIRQETQYF.

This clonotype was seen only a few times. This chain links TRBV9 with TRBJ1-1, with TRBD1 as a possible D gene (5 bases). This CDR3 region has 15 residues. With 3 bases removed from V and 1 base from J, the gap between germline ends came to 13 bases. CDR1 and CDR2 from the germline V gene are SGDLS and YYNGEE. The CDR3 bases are TGTGCCAGCAGCGCAAGGCCGGGGGGGAACACTGAAGCTTTCTTT. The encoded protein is CASSARPGGNTEAFF.

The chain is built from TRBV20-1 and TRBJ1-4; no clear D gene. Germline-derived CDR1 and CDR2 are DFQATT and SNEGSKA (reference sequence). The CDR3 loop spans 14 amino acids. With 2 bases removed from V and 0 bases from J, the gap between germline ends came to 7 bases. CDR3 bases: TGCAGTGCTAGAAGTGATGCAACTAATGAAAAACTGTTTTTT. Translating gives CSARSDATNEKLFF.

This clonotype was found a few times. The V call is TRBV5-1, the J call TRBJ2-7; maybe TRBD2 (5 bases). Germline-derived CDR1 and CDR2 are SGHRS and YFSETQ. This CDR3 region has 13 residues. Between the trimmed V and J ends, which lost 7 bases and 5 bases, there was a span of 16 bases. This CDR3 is CASQGSGLNEQYF. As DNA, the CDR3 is TGCGCCAGCCAAGGCAGCGGTCTTAACGAGCAGTACTTC.

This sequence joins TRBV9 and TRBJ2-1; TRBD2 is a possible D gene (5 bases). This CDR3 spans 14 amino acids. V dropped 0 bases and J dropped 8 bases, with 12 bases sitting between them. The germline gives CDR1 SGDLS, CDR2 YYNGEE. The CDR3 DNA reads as TGTGCCAGCAGCGTAGAAGGGAGTCGGGATGAGCAGTTCTTC. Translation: CASSVEGSRDEQFF.

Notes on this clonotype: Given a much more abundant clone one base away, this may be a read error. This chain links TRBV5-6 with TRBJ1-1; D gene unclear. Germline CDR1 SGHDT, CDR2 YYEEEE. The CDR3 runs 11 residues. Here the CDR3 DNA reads TGTGCCGGCAGCATGTACACTGAAGCTTTCTTT. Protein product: CAGSMYTEAFF. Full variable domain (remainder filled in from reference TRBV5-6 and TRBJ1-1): DAGVTQSPTHLIKTRGQQVTLRCSPKSGHDTVSWYQQALGQGPQFIFQYYEEEERQRGNFPDRFSGHQFPNYSSELNVNALLLGDSALYLCAGSMYTEAFFGQGTRLTVV.

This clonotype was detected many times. The CDR3 spells CASSTTSGSDEQYF. CDR3 DNA: TGTGCCAGCAGCACAACTAGCGGGAGTGACGAGCAGTACTTC. The chain recombines TRBV7-8 with TRBJ2-7; 11 nucleotides match TRBD2. Germline loops: CDR1 SGHVS, CDR2 FQNEAQ. V lost 5 bases and J lost 5; bases outside the gene matches: 5. The CDR3 loop spans 14 amino acids.